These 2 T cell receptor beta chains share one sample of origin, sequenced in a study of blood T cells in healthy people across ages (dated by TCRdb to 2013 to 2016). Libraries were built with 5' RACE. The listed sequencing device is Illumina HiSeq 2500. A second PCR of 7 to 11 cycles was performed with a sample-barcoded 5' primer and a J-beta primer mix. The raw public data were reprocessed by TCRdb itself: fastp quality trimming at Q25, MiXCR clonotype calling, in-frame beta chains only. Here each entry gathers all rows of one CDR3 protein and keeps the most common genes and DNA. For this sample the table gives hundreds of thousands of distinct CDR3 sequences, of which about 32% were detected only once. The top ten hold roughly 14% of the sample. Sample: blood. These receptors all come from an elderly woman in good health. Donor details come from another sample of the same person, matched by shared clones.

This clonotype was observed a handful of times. Here the CDR3 reads CATSRDQAGAGEKLFF. CDR3 DNA sequence: TGTGCCACCAGCAGAGATCAGGCGGGGGCGGGGGAAAAACTGTTTTTT. The chain is built from TRBV15 and TRBJ1-4; D perhaps matches TRBD1 (6 bases). Germline CDR1 is LNHNV and CDR2 is YYDKDF (reference sequence). V lost 0 bases to trimming and J lost 8 bases, with 16 bases between them. The length of the CDR3 is 16 residues.

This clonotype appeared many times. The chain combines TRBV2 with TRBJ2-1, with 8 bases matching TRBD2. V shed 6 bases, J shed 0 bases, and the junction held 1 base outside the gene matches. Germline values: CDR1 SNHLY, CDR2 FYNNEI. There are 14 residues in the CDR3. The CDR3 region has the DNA TGTGCCAGCAGACGGGGGGGCTCCTACAATGAGCAGTTCTTC. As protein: CASRRGGSYNEQFF.